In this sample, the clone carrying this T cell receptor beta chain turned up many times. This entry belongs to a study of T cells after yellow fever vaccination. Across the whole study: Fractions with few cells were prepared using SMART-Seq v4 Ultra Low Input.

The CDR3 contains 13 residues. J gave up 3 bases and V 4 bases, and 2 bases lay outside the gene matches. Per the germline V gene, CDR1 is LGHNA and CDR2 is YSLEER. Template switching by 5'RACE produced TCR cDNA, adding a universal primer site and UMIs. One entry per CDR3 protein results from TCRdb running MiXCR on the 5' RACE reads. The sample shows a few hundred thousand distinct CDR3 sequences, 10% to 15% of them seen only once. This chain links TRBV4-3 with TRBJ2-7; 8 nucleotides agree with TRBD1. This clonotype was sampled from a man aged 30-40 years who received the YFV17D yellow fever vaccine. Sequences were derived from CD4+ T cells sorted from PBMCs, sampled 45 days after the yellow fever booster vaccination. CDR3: CASSRDRYYEQYF. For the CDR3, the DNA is TGCGCCAGCAGCCGGGACAGGTACTACGAGCAGTACTTC.